This T cell receptor (beta chain) was sequenced in a study of blood T cell repertoires in COVID-19. Whole-study context: Samples of COVID-19 (acute and convalescent) were obtained from the United States, Italy and Spain.

Either two negative PCRs, clearance, or symptom resolution qualified Cohort 3 donors as recovered. Original processing methods: Amplification of reference gene primers was used by the study to estimate nucleated cell counts. The table came from immunoSEQ multiplex PCR; TCRdb's copy has only in-frame clones and leaves some out. That table is the source of V, J and clone size, and D and trimming were worked out from the DNA. This sample carries some 250,000 clones, around four fifths of them seen once, and the ten largest clones take 15%. Between the trimmed V and J ends, which lost 0 bases and 2 bases, there was a span of 7 bases. Germline values: CDR1 SGDLS, CDR2 YYNGEE. The CDR3 totals 14 residues.

Material: PBMCs or T cells enriched from blood (not recorded which). The clonotype was recovered from a man aged 35 to 55 who had recovered from COVID-19. The chain couples TRBV9 to TRBJ2-3; D is undetermined. The CDR3 reads CASSVDSLTDTQYF. The DNA for the CDR3 is TGTGCCAGCAGCGTAGATTCTCTCACAGATACGCAGTATTTT.